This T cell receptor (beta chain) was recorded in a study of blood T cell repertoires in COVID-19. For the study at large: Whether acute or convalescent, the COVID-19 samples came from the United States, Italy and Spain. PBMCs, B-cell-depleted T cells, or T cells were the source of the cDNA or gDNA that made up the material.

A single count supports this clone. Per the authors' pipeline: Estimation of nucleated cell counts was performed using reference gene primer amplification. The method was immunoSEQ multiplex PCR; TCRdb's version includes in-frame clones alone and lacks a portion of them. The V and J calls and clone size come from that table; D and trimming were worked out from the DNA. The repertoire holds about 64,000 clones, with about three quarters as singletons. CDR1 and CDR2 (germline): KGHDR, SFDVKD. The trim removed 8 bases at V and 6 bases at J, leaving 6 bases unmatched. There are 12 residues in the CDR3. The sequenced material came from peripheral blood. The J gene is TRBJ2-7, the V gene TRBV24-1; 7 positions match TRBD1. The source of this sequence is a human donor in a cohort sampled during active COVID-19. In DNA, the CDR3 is TGTGCCACCAATGACAGGGTCAGCGAGCAGTACTTC. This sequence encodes CATNDRVSEQYF.